These 19 T cell receptor beta chains originate from one sample sequenced in a study of cytomegalovirus exposure and HLA in healthy donors. 60 Vbeta and 13 Jbeta primers were used in PCR. Only in-frame clones appear in the TCRdb table, and some are missing; sequencing was by immunoSEQ multiplex PCR. The table includes some 130,000 clones, around 63% detected once. Source material: PBMCs. Receptors originate from a human donor in good health.

J is TRBJ1-2 and V is TRBV15; the match to TRBD1 covers 9 bases. Germline V gene lookup returns CDR1 LNHNV and CDR2 YYDKDF (reference sequence). With V trimmed by 1 base and J by 7 bases, 4 bases remained unmatched. There are 14 residues in the CDR3. The CDR3 reads CATSRAQGAAGYTF. The CDR3 DNA reads as TGTGCCACCAGCAGAGCACAGGGGGCAGCTGGCTACACCTTC.

There are a few counts of this clone. The rearrangement joins TRBV5-5 to TRBJ2-7; weak D call: TRBD2 (6 bases). Trimming cost V 2 bases and J 2 bases, with 14 bases left between them. The germline CDR1 and CDR2 sequences are SGHKS and YYEKEE (reference sequence). There are 15 residues in the CDR3. The CDR3 sequence is CASSLTGTGAYEQYF. CDR3 DNA sequence: TGTGCCAGCAGCTTAACCGGGACGGGAGCCTACGAGCAGTACTTC.

The gene calls are TRBV27 and TRBJ2-5, with 8 nucleotides matching TRBD1. The CDR3 is 14 residues long. Germline CDR1 and CDR2: MNHEY and SMNVEV (reference sequence). V gave up 5 bases and J gave up 5 bases; unmatched junction bases: 7. This CDR3 is CASSIRTGSETQYF. The CDR3 DNA reads as TGTGCCAGCAGTATCCGGACAGGGTCGGAGACCCAGTACTTC.

This sequence joins TRBV4-3 and TRBJ1-4; the D is unclear. This CDR3 is built from 14 residues. V lost 0 bases and J 12 bases, leaving 14 bases between the germline ends. Germline values: CDR1 LGHNA, CDR2 YSLEER. The DNA for the CDR3 is TGCGCCAGCAGCCAAGATCACCCGCGGATGCAACTGTTTTTT. It specifies CASSQDHPRMQLFF.

This clone came up a few times. This sequence joins TRBV28 and TRBJ2-3; maybe TRBD1 (7 bases). V was clipped by 8 bases and J by 3 bases, with 21 bases between them. The germline gives CDR1 MDHEN, CDR2 SYDVKM. The CDR3 consists of 16 residues. The CDR3 DNA follows: TGTGCCAGCGCACAACCCCGCAGGGGGGAGACAGATACGCAGTATTTT. This translates into CASAQPRRGETDTQYF.

J is TRBJ2-5 and V is TRBV11-3, with 9 bases that match TRBD1. The junction had 10 bases not matched to a gene; V was cut back by 4 bases and J by 1 base. Germline CDR1 SGHNT, CDR2 YENEEA. CDR3 length equals 17 residues. CDR3 in DNA: TGTGCCAGCAGCTCTCGAACGGGACAGGGCCTCCAAGAGACCCAGTACTTC. As protein: CASSSRTGQGLQETQYF.

The chain uses TRBV4-3 and TRBJ1-4; D call uncertain. The germline CDR1 and CDR2 sequences are LGHNA and YSLEER. V gave up 0 bases and J gave up 8 bases, with 13 bases separating them. The CDR3 is 15 residues long. In DNA, the CDR3 is TGCGCCAGCAGCCAAGAGGGCAGTCGGGGAGAAAAACTGTTTTTT. Encoded protein: CASSQEGSRGEKLFF.

This clone was observed a few times. The gene calls are TRBV6-6 and TRBJ2-7, with a tentative D call TRBD1 (6 bases). V lost 7 bases and J 7 bases, leaving 11 bases between the germline ends. This CDR3 is 11 amino acids long. The germline V gene has CDR1 MNHNY and CDR2 SVGAGI (reference sequence). Written as DNA, the CDR3 is TGTGCCAGCACCAACAGGGATGAGCAGTACTTC. The encoded protein is CASTNRDEQYF.

In this sample, this clone turned up a few times. The J gene is TRBJ2-7, the V gene TRBV28, with TRBD1 matching over 9 bases. The CDR3 is made up of 15 amino acids. Germline trimming cut 5 bases from V and 4 bases from J; bases unmatched to any gene: 9. CDR1 is MDHEN, CDR2 SYDVKM, per germline. CDR3 sequence reads: CASSPPSGQGYEQYF. The CDR3 DNA sequence: TGTGCCAGCAGTCCCCCGTCCGGACAGGGGTACGAGCAGTACTTC. Combining the CDR3 with reference TRBV28 and TRBJ2-7 gives the whole variable domain DVKVTQSSRYLVKRTGEKVFLECVQDMDHENMFWYRQDPGLGLRLIYFSYDVKMKEKGDIPEGYSVSREKKERFSLILESASTNQTSMYLCASSPPSGQGYEQYFGPGTRLTVT.

The J gene is TRBJ2-3, the V gene TRBV27; 11 positions agree with TRBD1. In germline, CDR1 is MNHEY, CDR2 SMNVEV (reference sequence). The CDR3 covers 15 residues. V lost 6 bases, J lost 4 bases, and 6 bases stayed unmatched. CDR3 sequence: CASRPPGQGADTQYF. In DNA form, the CDR3 reads TGTGCCAGCAGACCACCGGGACAGGGGGCAGATACGCAGTATTTT.

This clone appeared a few times. The chain is built from TRBV27 and TRBJ2-7; D is perhaps TRBD1 (5 bases). V shed 0 bases and J shed 2 bases, with 8 bases lying between them. The germline gives CDR1 MNHEY, CDR2 SMNVEV (reference sequence). The CDR3 consists of 14 residues. The CDR3 loop reads CASSLSQGPYEQYF. CDR3 DNA sequence: TGTGCCAGCAGTTTATCCCAGGGCCCCTACGAGCAGTACTTC.

CDR3: CASSPRTETKSYEQYF. As DNA, the CDR3 is TGCGCCAGCAGCCCAAGGACAGAAACCAAGTCCTACGAGCAGTACTTC. The chain is built from TRBV5-1 and TRBJ2-7, with D possibly matching TRBD1 (6 bases). CDR3 length equals 16 residues. The V end lost 4 bases, the J end lost 1 base, and 18 bases lay between the germline ends. The germline V gene has CDR1 SGHRS and CDR2 YFSETQ.

The CDR3 here is CASSLVLDANTGELFF. CDR3 nucleotides: TGTGCCAGCAGCTTAGTTTTAGATGCGAACACCGGGGAGCTGTTTTTT. The J gene is TRBJ2-2, the V gene TRBV11-2; D ambiguous. The CDR3 runs 16 residues. Per germline, CDR1 SGHAT and CDR2 FQNNGV. With 1 base removed from V and 0 bases from J, the gap between germline ends came to 9 bases.

V and J are TRBV28 and TRBJ2-1; D is perhaps TRBD1 (5 bases). The germline CDR1 and CDR2 sequences are MDHEN and SYDVKM. Trimming pared 6 bases from V and 4 bases from J, leaving 10 bases between. The CDR3 runs 13 residues. CDR3 DNA sequence: TGTGCCAGCAGCCGAGACAGTTACAATGAGCAGTTCTTC. Its protein is CASSRDSYNEQFF. Together with reference TRBV28 and TRBJ2-1, the CDR3 gives the full variable domain: DVKVTQSSRYLVKRTGEKVFLECVQDMDHENMFWYRQDPGLGLRLIYFSYDVKMKEKGDIPEGYSVSREKKERFSLILESASTNQTSMYLCASSRDSYNEQFFGPGTRLTVL.

The chain recombines TRBV19 with TRBJ2-1; 8 nucleotides line up with TRBD1. The CDR3 runs to 14 residues. Per germline, CDR1 LNHDA and CDR2 SQIVND (reference sequence). With 6 bases clipped from V and 3 bases from J, the junction kept 4 bases outside the gene matches. CDR3 protein: CASSGQGDYNEQFF. For the CDR3, the DNA is TGTGCCAGTAGCGGACAGGGCGACTACAATGAGCAGTTCTTC.

This chain links TRBV10-3 with TRBJ1-2; TRBD1 matches 10 bases. The CDR3 length is 14 residues. J was trimmed by 2 bases and V by 4 bases; bases with no gene match: 1. Per the germline V gene, CDR1 is ENHRY and CDR2 is SYGVKD. Here the CDR3 DNA reads TGTGCCATCAGTGGGGGACAGGGGAACTATGGCTACACCTTC. As protein: CAISGGQGNYGYTF.

The chain joins TRBV7-9 to TRBJ2-4; TRBD1 is a possible D gene (6 bases). CDR3 length: 12 residues. Germline assignment: CDR1 SEHNR and CDR2 FQNEAQ (reference sequence). V was pared by 5 bases and J by 11 bases, with 13 bases between. CDR3 amino acids: CASSQQGALQYF. CDR3 nucleotide sequence: TGTGCCAGCAGCCAACAGGGTGCCCTTCAGTACTTC. Full variable domain (outside the CDR3, taken from reference TRBV7-9 and TRBJ2-4): DTGVSQNPRHKITKRGQNVTFRCDPISEHNRLYWYRQTLGQGPEFLTYFQNEAQLEKSRLLSDRFSAERPKGSFSTLEIQRTEQGDSAMYLCASSQQGALQYFGAGTRLSVL.

The genes are TRBV6-1 and TRBJ2-3; maybe TRBD1 (6 bases). The V end lost 5 bases, the J end lost 0 bases, and 9 bases lay between the germline ends. This CDR3 region has 14 residues. Germline V gene data show CDR1 as MNHNS and CDR2 as SASEGT. CDR3: CASSPGQSTDTQYF. In DNA form, the CDR3 reads TGTGCCAGCAGTCCGGGACAAAGCACAGATACGCAGTATTTT.

The chain carries TRBV9 and TRBJ2-2; 7 bases agree with TRBD2. This CDR3 contains 16 residues. After removal of 0 bases from V and 2 bases from J, the junction contained 4 bases not matched to a gene. Germline CDR1 SGDLS, CDR2 YYNGEE. In DNA, the CDR3 is TGTGCCAGCAGCGTAGTGGGCGGGAGAAACACCGGGGAGCTGTTTTTT. Protein sequence: CASSVVGGRNTGELFF. Drawing the rest from reference TRBV9 and TRBJ2-2, the complete variable domain is DSGVTQTPKHLITATGQRVTLRCSPRSGDLSVYWYQQSLDQGLQFLIQYYNGEERAKGNILERFSAQQFPDLHSELNLSSLELGDSALYFCASSVVGGRNTGELFFGEGSRLTVL.